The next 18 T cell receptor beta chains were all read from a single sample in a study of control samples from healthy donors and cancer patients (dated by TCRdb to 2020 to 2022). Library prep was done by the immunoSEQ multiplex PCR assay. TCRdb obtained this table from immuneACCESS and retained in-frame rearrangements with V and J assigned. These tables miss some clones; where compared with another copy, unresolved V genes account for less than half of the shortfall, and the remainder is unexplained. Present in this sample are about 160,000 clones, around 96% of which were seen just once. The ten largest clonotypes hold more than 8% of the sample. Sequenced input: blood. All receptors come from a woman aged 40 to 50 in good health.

The CDR3 is CSVVREGHIQYF. The CDR3 DNA sequence: TGCAGCGTTGTTCGGGAGGGGCACATTCAGTACTTC. This chain connects TRBV29-1 to TRBJ2-4; 8 bases align to TRBD2. The germline V gene encodes CDR1 SQVTM and CDR2 ANQGSEA. CDR3 size: 12 residues. J lost 8 bases, V lost 4 bases, and 4 bases had no gene match.

CDR3 protein: CASSLLGDSTQYF. The CDR3, as DNA: TGTGCCAGTAGTCTCTTGGGTGATTCGACCCAGTACTTC. V usage is TRBV19 and J usage is TRBJ2-5; D is uncertain. This CDR3 is built from 13 residues. V lost 5 bases and J 7 bases, leaving 14 bases between the germline ends. In germline, CDR1 is LNHDA, CDR2 SQIVND (reference sequence).

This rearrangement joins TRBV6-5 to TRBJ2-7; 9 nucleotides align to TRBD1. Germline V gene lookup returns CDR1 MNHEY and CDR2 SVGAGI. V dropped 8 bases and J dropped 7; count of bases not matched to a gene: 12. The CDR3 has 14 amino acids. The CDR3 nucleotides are TGTGCCAGCGTGCGGGACAGGGCGGACAGGGAGCAGTACTTC. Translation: CASVRDRADREQYF.

The CDR3 DNA reads as TGTGCCAGCAGCCATTCCGGACCCGGAGCGGAGACCCAGTACTTC. Its translation: CASSHSGPGAETQYF. The J gene is TRBJ2-5, the V gene TRBV4-2, with unresolved D. V lost 3 bases and J lost 5, with 16 bases in between. CDR1 is LGHNA and CDR2 is YNFKEQ in the germline V gene. The CDR3 extends over 15 amino acids.

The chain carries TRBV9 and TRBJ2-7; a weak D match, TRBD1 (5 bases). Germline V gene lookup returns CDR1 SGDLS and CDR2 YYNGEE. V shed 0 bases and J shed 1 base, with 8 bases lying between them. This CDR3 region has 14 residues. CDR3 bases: TGTGCCAGCAGCGTAGAAGACAGATCCTACGAGCAGTACTTC. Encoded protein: CASSVEDRSYEQYF.

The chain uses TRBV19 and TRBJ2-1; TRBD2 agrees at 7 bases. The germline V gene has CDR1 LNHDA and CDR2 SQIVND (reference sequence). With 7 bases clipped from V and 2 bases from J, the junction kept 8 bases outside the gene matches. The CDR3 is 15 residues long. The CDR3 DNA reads TGTGCCAGTACCAAGAGCGGGATGGCCTACAATGAGCAGTTCTTC. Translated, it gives CASTKSGMAYNEQFF.

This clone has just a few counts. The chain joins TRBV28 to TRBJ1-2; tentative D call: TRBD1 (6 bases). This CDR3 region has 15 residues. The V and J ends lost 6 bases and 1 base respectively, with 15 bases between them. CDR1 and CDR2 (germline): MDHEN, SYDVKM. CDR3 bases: TGTGCCAGCAGGAGACCGGACAGCGTTAACTATGGCTACACCTTC. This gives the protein CASRRPDSVNYGYTF.

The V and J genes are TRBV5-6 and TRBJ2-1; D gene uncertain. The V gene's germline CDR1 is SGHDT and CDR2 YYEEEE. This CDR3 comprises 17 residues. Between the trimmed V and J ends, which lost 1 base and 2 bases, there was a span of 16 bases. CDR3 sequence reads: CASSLLAWREAYNEQFF. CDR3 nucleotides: TGTGCCAGCAGCTTGTTAGCCTGGCGTGAGGCCTACAATGAGCAGTTCTTC. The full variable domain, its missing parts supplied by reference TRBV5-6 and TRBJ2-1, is DAGVTQSPTHLIKTRGQQVTLRCSPKSGHDTVSWYQQALGQGPQFIFQYYEEEERQRGNFPDRFSGHQFPNYSSELNVNALLLGDSALYLCASSLLAWREAYNEQFFGPGTRLTVL.

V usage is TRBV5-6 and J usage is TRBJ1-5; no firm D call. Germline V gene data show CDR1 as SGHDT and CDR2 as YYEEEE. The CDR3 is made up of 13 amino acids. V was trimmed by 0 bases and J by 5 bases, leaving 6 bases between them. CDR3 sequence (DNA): TGTGCCAGCAGCTTGGTAGGAGATCAGCCCCAGCATTTT. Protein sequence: CASSLVGDQPQHF.

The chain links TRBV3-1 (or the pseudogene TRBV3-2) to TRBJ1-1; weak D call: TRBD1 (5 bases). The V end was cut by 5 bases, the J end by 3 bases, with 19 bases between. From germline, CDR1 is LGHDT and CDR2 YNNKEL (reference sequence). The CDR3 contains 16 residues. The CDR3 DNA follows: TGTGCCAGCAGCAAAATTGGGGGGGGAAAGGACACTGAAGCTTTCTTT. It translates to CASSKIGGGKDTEAFF.

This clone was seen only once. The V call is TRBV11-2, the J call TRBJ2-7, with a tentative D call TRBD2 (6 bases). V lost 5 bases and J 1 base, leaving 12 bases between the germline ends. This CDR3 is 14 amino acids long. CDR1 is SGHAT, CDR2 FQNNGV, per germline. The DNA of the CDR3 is TGTGCCAGCAGCCCGGGACTGAAGTCCTACGAGCAGTACTTC. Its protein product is CASSPGLKSYEQYF.

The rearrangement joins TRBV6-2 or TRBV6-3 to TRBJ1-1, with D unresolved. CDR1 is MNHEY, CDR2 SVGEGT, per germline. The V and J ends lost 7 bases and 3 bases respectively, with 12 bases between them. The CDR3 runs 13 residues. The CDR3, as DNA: TGTGCCAGCAACCCGACTTGGGACACTGAAGCTTTCTTT. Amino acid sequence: CASNPTWDTEAFF.

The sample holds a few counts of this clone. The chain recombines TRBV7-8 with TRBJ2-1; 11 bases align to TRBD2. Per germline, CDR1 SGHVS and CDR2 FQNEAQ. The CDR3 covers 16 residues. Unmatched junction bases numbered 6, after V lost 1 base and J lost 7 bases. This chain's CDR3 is CASSLVVTSGVNEQFF. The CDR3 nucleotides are TGTGCCAGCAGCTTAGTGGTGACTAGCGGGGTTAATGAGCAGTTCTTC.

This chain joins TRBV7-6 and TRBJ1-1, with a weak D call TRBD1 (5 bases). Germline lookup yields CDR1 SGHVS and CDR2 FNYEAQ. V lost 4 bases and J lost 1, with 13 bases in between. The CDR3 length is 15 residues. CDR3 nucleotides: TGTGCCAGCAGCTCCTCAGGGATCGGGAACACTGAAGCTTTCTTT. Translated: CASSSSGIGNTEAFF. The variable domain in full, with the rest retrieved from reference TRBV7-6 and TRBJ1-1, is GAGVSQSPRYKVTKRGQDVALRCDPISGHVSLYWYRQALGQGPEFLTYFNYEAQQDKSGLPNDRFSAERPEGSISTLTIQRTEQRDSAMYRCASSSSGIGNTEAFFGQGTRLTVV.

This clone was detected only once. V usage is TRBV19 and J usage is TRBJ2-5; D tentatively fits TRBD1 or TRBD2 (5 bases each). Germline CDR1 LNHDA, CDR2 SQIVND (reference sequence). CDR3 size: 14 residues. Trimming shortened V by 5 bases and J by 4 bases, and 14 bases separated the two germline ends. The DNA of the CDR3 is TGTGCCAGTAGTCTATATTGGGGGAGAGAGACCCAGTACTTC. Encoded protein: CASSLYWGRETQYF. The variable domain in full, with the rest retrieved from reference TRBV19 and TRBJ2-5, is DGGITQSPKYLFRKEGQNVTLSCEQNLNHDAMYWYRQDPGQGLRLIYYSQIVNDFQKGDIAEGYSVSREKKESFPLTVTSAQKNPTAFYLCASSLYWGRETQYFGPGTRLLVL.

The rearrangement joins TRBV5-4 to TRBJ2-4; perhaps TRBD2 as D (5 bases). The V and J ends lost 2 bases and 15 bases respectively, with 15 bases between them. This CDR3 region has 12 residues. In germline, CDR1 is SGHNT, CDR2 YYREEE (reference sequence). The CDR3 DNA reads TGTGCCAGCAGCTTCCTAGGGTCGGGGAGGTACTTC. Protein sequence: CASSFLGSGRYF. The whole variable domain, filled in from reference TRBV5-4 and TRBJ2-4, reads ETGVTQSPTHLIKTRGQQVTLRCSSQSGHNTVSWYQQALGQGPQFIFQYYREEENGRGNFPPRFSGLQFPNYSSELNVNALELDDSALYLCASSFLGSGRYFGAGTRLSVL.

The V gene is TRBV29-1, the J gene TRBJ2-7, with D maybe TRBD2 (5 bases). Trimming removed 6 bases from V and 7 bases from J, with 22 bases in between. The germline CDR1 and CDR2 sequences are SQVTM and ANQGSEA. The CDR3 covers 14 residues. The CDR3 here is CSVHPGSVSGEQYF. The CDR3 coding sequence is TGCAGCGTCCACCCCGGGTCAGTATCGGGGGAGCAGTACTTC.

The CDR3 bases are TGTGCCAGCAACGGACAGGGGGCAGATACGCAGTATTTT. Encoded protein: CASNGQGADTQYF. The chain uses TRBV2 and TRBJ2-3; TRBD1 matches 10 bases. The CDR3 is made up of 13 amino acids. The J segment lost 4 bases and the V segment lost 7 bases, leaving 2 bases of the junction unmatched. The germline gives CDR1 SNHLY, CDR2 FYNNEI.